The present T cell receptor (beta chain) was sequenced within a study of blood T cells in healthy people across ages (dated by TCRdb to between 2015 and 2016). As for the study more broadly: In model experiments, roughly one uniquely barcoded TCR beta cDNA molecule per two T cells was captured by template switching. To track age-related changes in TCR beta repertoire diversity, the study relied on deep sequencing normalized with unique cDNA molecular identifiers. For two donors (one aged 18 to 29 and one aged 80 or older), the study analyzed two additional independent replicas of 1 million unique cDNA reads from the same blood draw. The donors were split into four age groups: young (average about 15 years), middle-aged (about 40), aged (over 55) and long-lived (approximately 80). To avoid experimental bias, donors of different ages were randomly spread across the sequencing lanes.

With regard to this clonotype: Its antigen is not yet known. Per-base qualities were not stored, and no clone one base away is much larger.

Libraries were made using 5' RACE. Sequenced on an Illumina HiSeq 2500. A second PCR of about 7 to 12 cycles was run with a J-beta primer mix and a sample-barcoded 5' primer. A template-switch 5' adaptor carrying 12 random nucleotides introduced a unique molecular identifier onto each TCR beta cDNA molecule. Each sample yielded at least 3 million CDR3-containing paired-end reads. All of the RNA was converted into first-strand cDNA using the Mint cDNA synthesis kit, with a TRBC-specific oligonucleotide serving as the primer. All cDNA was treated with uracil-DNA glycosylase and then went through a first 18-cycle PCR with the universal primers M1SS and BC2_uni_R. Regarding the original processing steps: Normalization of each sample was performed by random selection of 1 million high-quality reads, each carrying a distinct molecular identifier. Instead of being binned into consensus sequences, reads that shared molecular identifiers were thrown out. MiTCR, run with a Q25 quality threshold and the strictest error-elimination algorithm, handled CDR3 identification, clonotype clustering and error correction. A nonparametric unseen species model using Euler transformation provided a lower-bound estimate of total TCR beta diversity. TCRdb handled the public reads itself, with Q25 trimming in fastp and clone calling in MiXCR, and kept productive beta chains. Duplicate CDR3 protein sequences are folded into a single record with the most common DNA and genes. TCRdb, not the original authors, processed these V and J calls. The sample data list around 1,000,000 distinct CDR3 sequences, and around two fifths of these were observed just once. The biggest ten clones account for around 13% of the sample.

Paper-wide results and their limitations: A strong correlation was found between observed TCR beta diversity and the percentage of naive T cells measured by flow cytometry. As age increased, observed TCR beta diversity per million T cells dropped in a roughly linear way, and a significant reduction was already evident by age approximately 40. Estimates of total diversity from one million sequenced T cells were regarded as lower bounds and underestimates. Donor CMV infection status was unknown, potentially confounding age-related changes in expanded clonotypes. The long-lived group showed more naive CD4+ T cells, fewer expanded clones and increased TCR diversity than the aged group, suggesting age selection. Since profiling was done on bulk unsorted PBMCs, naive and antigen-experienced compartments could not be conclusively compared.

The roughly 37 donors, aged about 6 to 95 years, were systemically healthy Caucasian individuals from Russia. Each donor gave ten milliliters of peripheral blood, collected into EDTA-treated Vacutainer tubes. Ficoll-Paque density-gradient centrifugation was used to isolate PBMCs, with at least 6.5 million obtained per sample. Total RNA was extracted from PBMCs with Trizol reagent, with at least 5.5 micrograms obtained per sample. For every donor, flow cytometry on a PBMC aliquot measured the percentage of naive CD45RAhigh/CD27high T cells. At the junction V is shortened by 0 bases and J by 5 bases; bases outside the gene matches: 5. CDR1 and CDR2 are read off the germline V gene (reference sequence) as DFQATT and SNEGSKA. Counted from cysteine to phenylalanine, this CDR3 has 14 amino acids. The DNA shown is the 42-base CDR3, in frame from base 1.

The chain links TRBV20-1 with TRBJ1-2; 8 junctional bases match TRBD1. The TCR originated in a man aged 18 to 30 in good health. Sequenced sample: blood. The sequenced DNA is TGCAGTGCTAGAGATGTCAGGGGGCATTATGGCTACACCTTC. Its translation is CSARDVRGHYGYTF.